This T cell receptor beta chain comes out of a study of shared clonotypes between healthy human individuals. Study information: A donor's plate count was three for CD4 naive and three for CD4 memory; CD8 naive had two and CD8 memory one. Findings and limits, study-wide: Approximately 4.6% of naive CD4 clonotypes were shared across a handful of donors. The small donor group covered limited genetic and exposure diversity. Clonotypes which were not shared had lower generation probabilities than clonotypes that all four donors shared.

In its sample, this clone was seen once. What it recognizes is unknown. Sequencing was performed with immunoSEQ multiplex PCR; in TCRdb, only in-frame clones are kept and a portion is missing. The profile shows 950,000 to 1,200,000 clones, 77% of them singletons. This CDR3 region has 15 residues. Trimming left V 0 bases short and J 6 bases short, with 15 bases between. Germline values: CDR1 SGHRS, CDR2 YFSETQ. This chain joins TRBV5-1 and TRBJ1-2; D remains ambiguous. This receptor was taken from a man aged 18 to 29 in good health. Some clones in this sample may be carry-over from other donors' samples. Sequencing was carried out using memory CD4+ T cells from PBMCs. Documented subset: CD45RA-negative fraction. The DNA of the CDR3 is TGCGCCAGCAGCTTGGCCGACGGGAAACGCGATGGCTACACCTTC. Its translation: CASSLADGKRDGYTF.